The clone carrying this T cell receptor beta chain was detected many times. Its target is unknown. Preparation of the TCRbeta library was carried out with unique molecular identifiers. Each CDR3 protein gets one entry after TCRdb re-called the PCR reads with MiXCR. The sample includes over 200,000 distinct CDR3 sequences, about 8.4% of them seen just once. This record belongs to a study of T-cell reconstitution after alpha-beta-depleted transplantation in children. Study-wide findings and caveats: T-cell counts and diversity at one year following transplant were attributed mainly to newly produced T cells. Alpha-beta T cells about two months after transplant reportedly derived from several hundred expanded graft clones. At day 60, the high TCRbeta diversity found in some patients originated from recipient T cells and thymic progenitors that had survived.

The CDR3 is 15 amino acids. Germline V gene lookup returns CDR1 SGHRS and CDR2 YFSETQ. V was clipped by 1 base and J by 6 bases, with 14 bases between them. Material: PBMCs, mostly from graft donor cells, obtained 360 days after TCRalphabeta/CD19-depleted stem cell transplant. This TCR derives from a male patient aged 2 to 9 who had a stem cell transplant for acute myeloid leukemia, so the T cells may come from the graft donor. V usage is TRBV5-1 and J usage is TRBJ2-1; maybe TRBD2 (6 bases). The DNA of the CDR3 is TGCGCCAGCAGCTTGAGGTCTAGCGCGATCAATGAGCAGTTCTTC. Translation: CASSLRSSAINEQFF.